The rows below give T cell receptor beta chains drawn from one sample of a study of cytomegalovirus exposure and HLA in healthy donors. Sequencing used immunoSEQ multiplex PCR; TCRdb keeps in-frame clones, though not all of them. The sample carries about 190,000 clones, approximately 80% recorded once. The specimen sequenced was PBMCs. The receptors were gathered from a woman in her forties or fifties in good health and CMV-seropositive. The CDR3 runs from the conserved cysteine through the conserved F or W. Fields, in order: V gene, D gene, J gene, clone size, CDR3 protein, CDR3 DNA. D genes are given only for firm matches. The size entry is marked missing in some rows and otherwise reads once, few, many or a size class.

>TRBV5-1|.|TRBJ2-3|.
CASSLDGTSTDTQYF
TGCGCCAGCAGCTTAGACGGGACTAGCACAGATACGCAGTATTTT
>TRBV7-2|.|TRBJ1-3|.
CASSVDTNRGNTIYF
TGTGCCAGCAGCGTGGACACCAACAGAGGAAACACCATATATTTT
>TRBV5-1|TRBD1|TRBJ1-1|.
CASSSGQGLNTEAFF
TGCGCCAGCAGCTCGGGACAGGGGTTGAACACTGAAGCTTTCTTT
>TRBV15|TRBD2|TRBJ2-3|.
CATSRDGGGGADTQYF
TGTGCCACCAGCAGAGATGGGGGCGGGGGGGCAGATACGCAGTATTTT
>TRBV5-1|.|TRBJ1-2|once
CASSPRTGREGGYTF
TGCGCCAGCAGCCCTCGAACAGGGCGCGAGGGAGGCTACACCTTC
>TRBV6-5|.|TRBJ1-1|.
CASRPTVDTEAFF
TGTGCCAGCAGGCCCACAGTGGACACTGAAGCTTTCTTT
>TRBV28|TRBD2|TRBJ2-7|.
CATLGLAPYEQYF
TGTGCCACCTTGGGACTAGCGCCCTACGAGCAGTACTTC
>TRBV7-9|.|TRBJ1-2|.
CASSFSGDGYTF
TGTGCCAGCAGCTTCAGCGGGGATGGCTACACCTTC
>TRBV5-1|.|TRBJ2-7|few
CASSLSPGYEQYF
TGCGCCAGCAGCTTATCACCCGGCTACGAGCAGTACTTC
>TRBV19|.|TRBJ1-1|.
CASSPGRDTEAFF
TGTGCCAGCTCGCCTGGGAGGGACACTGAAGCTTTCTTT
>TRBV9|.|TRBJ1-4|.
CASSPGPGGGGEKLFF
TGTGCCAGCAGCCCGGGCCCCGGGGGAGGTGGTGAAAAACTGTTTTTT
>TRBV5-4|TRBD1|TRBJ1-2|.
CASSYRDRFYGYTF
TGTGCCAGCAGCTACCGGGACAGGTTCTATGGCTACACCTTC
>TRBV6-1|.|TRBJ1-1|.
CASSPPKSDTEAFF
TGTGCCAGCAGCCCCCCGAAATCAGACACTGAAGCTTTCTTT
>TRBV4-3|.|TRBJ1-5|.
CASSQDRALGQPQHF
TGCGCCAGCAGCCAAGACAGGGCCCTCGGTCAGCCCCAGCATTTT
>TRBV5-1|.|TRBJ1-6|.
CASSLGRGPSSYNSPLHF
TGCGCCAGCAGCTTGGGCAGGGGCCCCAGCTCCTATAATTCACCCCTCCACTTT
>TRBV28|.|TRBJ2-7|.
CASRLRHYEQYF
TGTGCCAGCAGGCTGAGACACTACGAGCAGTACTTC
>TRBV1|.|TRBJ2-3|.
CTSSHLSSSGGDTQYF
TGCACCAGCAGCCACCTAAGCAGCAGCGGGGGAGATACGCAGTATTTT
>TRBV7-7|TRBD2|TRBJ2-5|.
CASSLGGGSETQYF
TGTGCCAGCAGCTTGGGGGGGGGATCGGAGACCCAGTACTTC
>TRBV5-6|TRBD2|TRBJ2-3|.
CASSLTGGPRDTQYF
TGTGCCAGCAGCTTAACGGGGGGGCCTCGGGATACGCAGTATTTT
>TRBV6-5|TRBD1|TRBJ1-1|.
CASSRDRGLVEAFF
TGTGCCAGCAGCAGGGACAGGGGATTGGTGGAAGCTTTCTTT
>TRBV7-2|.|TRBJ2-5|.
CATSRTTEGETQYF
TGTGCCACCTCTAGGACGACCGAGGGCGAGACCCAGTACTTC
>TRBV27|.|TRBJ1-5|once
CASSKARQSYSNQPQHF
TGTGCCAGCAGTAAAGCCCGACAGTCCTATAGCAATCAGCCCCAGCATTTT
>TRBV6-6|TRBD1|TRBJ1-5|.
CASRPQGADNQPQHF
TGTGCCAGCAGGCCACAGGGGGCTGACAATCAGCCCCAGCATTTT
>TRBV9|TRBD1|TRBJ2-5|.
CASSVDLGGDRVGETQYF
TGTGCCAGCAGCGTAGACCTGGGAGGGGACAGGGTAGGGGAGACCCAGTACTTC
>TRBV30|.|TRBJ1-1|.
CAWTPGTSGDEAFF
TGTGCCTGGACCCCCGGGACCTCGGGGGATGAAGCTTTCTTT
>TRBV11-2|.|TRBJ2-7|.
CASSIGRSGEQYF
TGTGCCAGCAGCATAGGTCGCTCGGGGGAGCAGTACTTC
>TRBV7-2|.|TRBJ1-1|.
CASGPRLQEAFF
TGTGCCAGCGGCCCCCGTTTGCAAGAAGCTTTCTTT
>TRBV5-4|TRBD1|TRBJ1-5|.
CASSLGTGGGQPQHF
TGTGCCAGCAGCTTGGGGACAGGGGGCGGTCAGCCCCAGCATTTT
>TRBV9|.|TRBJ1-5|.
CASKGGGNQPQHF
TGTGCCAGCAAAGGGGGAGGCAATCAGCCCCAGCATTTT
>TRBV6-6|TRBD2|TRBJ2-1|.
CASSYGTSGHEQFF
TGTGCCAGCAGTTACGGGACTAGCGGGCATGAGCAGTTCTTC
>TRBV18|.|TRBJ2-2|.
CASSLEGGAFAGELFF
TGTGCCAGCTCACTAGAAGGAGGGGCATTCGCCGGGGAGCTGTTTTTT
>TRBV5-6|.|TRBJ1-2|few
CASSLGGSPYGYTF
TGTGCCAGCAGCCTAGGCGGCAGTCCCTATGGCTACACCTTC
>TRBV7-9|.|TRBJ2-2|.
CASSQFTGELFF
TGTGCCAGCAGCCAATTTACCGGGGAGCTGTTTTTT
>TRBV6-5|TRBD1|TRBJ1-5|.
CASSLQGSSNQPQHF
TGTGCCAGCAGTTTACAGGGGAGTAGCAATCAGCCCCAGCATTTT
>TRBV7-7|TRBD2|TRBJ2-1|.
CASSLVFIAGSYNEQFF
TGTGCCAGCAGCTTAGTGTTTATAGCGGGGAGCTACAATGAGCAGTTCTTC
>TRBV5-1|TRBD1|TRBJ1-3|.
CASSDRDRAGNTIYF
TGCGCCAGCAGCGACCGGGACAGGGCTGGAAACACCATATATTTT
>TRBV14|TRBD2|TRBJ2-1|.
CASSRLAGEQFF
TGTGCCAGCAGCCGCTTAGCGGGGGAGCAGTTCTTC
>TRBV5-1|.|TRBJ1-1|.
CASSLAGDGAFF
TGCGCCAGCAGCTTGGCGGGGGATGGAGCTTTCTTT
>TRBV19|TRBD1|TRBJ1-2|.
CASSIDRGPNYGYTF
TGTGCCAGTAGTATTGACAGGGGACCAAACTATGGCTACACCTTC
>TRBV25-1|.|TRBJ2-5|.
CASSDPREETQYF
TGTGCCAGCAGTGATCCCAGGGAAGAGACCCAGTACTTC
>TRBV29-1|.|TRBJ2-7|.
CSVGEPNRPGQRYEQYF
TGCAGCGTTGGAGAACCTAACCGTCCCGGACAGCGGTACGAGCAGTACTTC
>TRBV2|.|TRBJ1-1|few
CASRGTGRGDTEAFF
TGTGCCAGCAGGGGTACGGGACGCGGGGACACTGAAGCTTTCTTT
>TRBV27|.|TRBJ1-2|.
CASTARGGMWYGYTF
TGTGCCAGCACCGCGAGGGGGGGTATGTGGTATGGCTACACCTTC
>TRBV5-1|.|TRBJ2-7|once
CASSLAQSSYEQYF
TGCGCCAGCAGCTTGGCACAGAGCTCCTACGAGCAGTACTTC
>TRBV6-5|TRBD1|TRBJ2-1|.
CASRLDRGKFDEQFF
TGTGCCAGCAGACTCGACAGGGGGAAATTCGATGAGCAGTTCTTC
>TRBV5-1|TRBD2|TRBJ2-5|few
CASRLAGGYQETQYF
TGCGCCAGCAGGCTAGCGGGGGGGTACCAAGAGACCCAGTACTTC
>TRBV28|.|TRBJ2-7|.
CATTRGGIGEQYF
TGTGCCACCACGAGGGGGGGGATCGGCGAGCAGTACTTC
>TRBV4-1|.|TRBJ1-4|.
CASSRPQGPVEKLFF
TGCGCCAGCAGCCGCCCACAGGGACCGGTCGAAAAACTGTTTTTT
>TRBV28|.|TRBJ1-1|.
CASSSLFLDSMNTEAFF
TGTGCCAGCAGTTCGTTATTTTTAGACAGTATGAACACTGAAGCTTTCTTT
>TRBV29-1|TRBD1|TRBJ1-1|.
CSARTGVDTEAFF
TGCAGCGCTCGGACAGGGGTCGACACTGAAGCTTTCTTT
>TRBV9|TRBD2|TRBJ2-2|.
CASSTSGGPTGELFF
TGTGCCAGCAGTACTAGCGGGGGGCCCACCGGGGAGCTGTTTTTT
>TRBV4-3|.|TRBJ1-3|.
CASSQDGQPGNTIYF
TGCGCCAGCAGCCAAGATGGGCAGCCTGGAAACACCATATATTTT
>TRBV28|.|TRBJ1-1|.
CASSWAGLSSEAFF
TGTGCCAGCAGTTGGGCAGGGTTGAGTTCTGAAGCTTTCTTT
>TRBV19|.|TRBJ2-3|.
CASSIGAAGTDTQYF
TGTGCCAGTAGTATAGGGGCAGCGGGCACAGATACGCAGTATTTT